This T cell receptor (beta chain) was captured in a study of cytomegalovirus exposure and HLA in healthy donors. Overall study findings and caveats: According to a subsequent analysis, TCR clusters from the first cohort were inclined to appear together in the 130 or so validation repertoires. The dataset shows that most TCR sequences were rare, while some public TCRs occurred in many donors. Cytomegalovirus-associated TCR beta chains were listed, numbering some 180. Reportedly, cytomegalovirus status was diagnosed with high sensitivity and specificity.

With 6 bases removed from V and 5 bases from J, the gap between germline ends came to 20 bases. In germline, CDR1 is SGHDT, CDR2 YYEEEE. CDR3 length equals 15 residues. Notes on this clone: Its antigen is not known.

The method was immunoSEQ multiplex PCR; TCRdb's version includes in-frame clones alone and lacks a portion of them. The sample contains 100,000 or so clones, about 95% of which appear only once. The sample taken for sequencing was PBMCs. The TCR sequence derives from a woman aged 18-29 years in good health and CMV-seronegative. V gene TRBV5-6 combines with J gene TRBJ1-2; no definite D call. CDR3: CASTLGLRGGYGYTF. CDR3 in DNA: TGTGCCAGCACCCTCGGCCTGCGTGGAGGATATGGCTACACCTTC.